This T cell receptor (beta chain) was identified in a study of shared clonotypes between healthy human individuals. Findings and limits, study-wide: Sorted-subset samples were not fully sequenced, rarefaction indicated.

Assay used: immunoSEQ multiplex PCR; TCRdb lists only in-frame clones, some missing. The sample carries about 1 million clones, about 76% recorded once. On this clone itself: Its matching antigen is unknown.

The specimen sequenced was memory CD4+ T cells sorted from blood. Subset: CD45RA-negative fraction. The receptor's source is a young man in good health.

CDR3 sequence (DNA): TGCGCCAGCAGCTCGCTTGGTAATGAGCAGTTCTTC. Its protein is CASSSLGNEQFF. The chain has TRBV5-1 and TRBJ2-1; D is unresolved. The length of the CDR3 is 12 residues. The germline V gene encodes CDR1 SGHRS and CDR2 YFSETQ. The V end was cut by 3 bases, the J end by 7 bases, with 8 bases between.